A selection of T cell receptor beta chains follows, all from one sample in a study of T cell responses to AZD1222 COVID-19 vaccine. The assay was immunoSEQ multiplex PCR, and TCRdb's table has in-frame clones only and misses some. The table lists roughly 55,000 clones, about 85% of them singletons, with 3% to 4% in the top ten. The input for sequencing was peripheral blood, taken on day 0 of AZD1222 vaccination. Receptor source: an adult in good health. The CDR3 runs from the conserved cysteine through the conserved F or W. The order of the fields is CDR3 protein, V gene, clone size, J gene. Size is stated for part of the rows, as once, few or many counts, or as a class when the clone is expanded.

cdr3_aa: CAGRDSQFTDTQYF; v_call: TRBV2; clone_size: few; j_call: TRBJ2-3
cdr3_aa: CASSLGQFSYEQYF; v_call: TRBV3-1/TRBV3-2; clone_size: -; j_call: TRBJ2-7
cdr3_aa: CAARNIWDTEAFF; v_call: TRBV10-3; clone_size: -; j_call: TRBJ1-1
cdr3_aa: CASSDRQYYQPQHF; v_call: TRBV6-1; clone_size: -; j_call: TRBJ1-5
cdr3_aa: CAWSSAGARPEAFF; v_call: TRBV30; clone_size: -; j_call: TRBJ1-1
cdr3_aa: CASSLVAGVFDEQYF; v_call: TRBV5-1; clone_size: -; j_call: TRBJ2-7
cdr3_aa: CASSVRGFELFF; v_call: TRBV7-9; clone_size: -; j_call: TRBJ1-4
cdr3_aa: CASSFQPSTNEKLFF; v_call: TRBV5-1; clone_size: -; j_call: TRBJ1-4
cdr3_aa: CASSLEAGRGNTIYF; v_call: TRBV5-4; clone_size: -; j_call: TRBJ1-3
cdr3_aa: CASSAGQGSEPQHF; v_call: TRBV5-1; clone_size: -; j_call: TRBJ1-5
cdr3_aa: CASSPLQGSYGYTF; v_call: TRBV18; clone_size: once; j_call: TRBJ1-2
cdr3_aa: CASSESGPGELFF; v_call: TRBV10-2; clone_size: -; j_call: TRBJ2-2
cdr3_aa: CASSFNRLGKLFF; v_call: TRBV12-3/TRBV12-4; clone_size: -; j_call: TRBJ1-4
cdr3_aa: CASSIGDYSDEKLFF; v_call: TRBV19; clone_size: once; j_call: TRBJ1-4
cdr3_aa: CASSQEGGTAYGYTF; v_call: TRBV4-2; clone_size: -; j_call: TRBJ1-2
cdr3_aa: CASSYSTGQRGETQYF; v_call: TRBV6-5; clone_size: -; j_call: TRBJ2-5
cdr3_aa: CASSQDPNTEAFF; v_call: TRBV4-1; clone_size: -; j_call: TRBJ1-1
cdr3_aa: CASSLAQGKLSEQYF; v_call: TRBV7-9; clone_size: -; j_call: TRBJ2-7